A single sample gave rise to the 18 T cell receptor beta chains below, sequenced in a study of blood T cell repertoires in COVID-19. The protocol was immunoSEQ multiplex PCR, while the TCRdb copy is restricted to in-frame clones and leaves out a portion. This sample has 200,000 to 300,000 clones, with 75% to 90% found just once. Input material: PBMCs or T cells enriched from blood (not recorded which). These receptors all stem from a woman aged 30 to 39 who had recovered from COVID-19.

The chain couples TRBV29-1 to TRBJ2-3; 8 positions match TRBD2. The CDR3 is 14 amino acids. J was trimmed by 0 bases and V by 3 bases; bases with no gene match: 2. CDR1 is SQVTM and CDR2 is ANQGSEA in the germline V gene. CDR3 DNA: TGCAGCGTTGAGGCTAGCGGGAGCACAGATACGCAGTATTTT. This sequence encodes CSVEASGSTDTQYF.

CDR3: CASSPRVGRGSPLHF. In DNA form, the CDR3 reads TGTGCCAGCAGTCCCCGGGTAGGGCGGGGGTCACCCCTCCACTTT. The V gene is TRBV27, the J gene TRBJ1-6, with D tentatively TRBD1 (5 bases). The V gene's germline CDR1 is MNHEY and CDR2 SMNVEV (reference sequence). V was shortened by 5 bases and J by 10 bases, with 18 bases between the two germline ends. This CDR3 contains 15 residues.

This sequence joins TRBV24-1 and TRBJ1-1; TRBD1 matches 7 bases. The CDR3 sequence is 16 residues long. The V segment lost 11 bases and the J segment 3 bases; nucleotides outside the gene matches: 17. In germline, CDR1 is KGHDR, CDR2 SFDVKD. CDR3 in DNA: TGTGCCAGTCTACCCCCCCCAATACAGGGGTACACTGAAGCTTTCTTT. Amino acids: CASLPPPIQGYTEAFF.

The chain is built from TRBV7-3 and TRBJ2-2; the match to TRBD2 covers 11 bases. The V gene's germline CDR1 is SGHTA and CDR2 FQGTGA. This CDR3 region has 16 residues. With 0 bases clipped from V and 5 bases from J, the junction kept 2 bases outside the gene matches. The CDR3 loop reads CASSLTLAGGTGELFF. In DNA, the CDR3 is TGTGCCAGCAGCTTAACGCTAGCGGGAGGTACCGGGGAGCTGTTTTTT.

This clone has just one count. Within the sample, other DNA sequences also encode this same CDR3. The V gene is TRBV18, the J gene TRBJ1-2, with D possibly TRBD1 on 5 matching bases. Trimming removed 3 bases from V and 1 base from J, with 6 bases in between. Germline assignment: CDR1 KGHSH and CDR2 LQKENI. The CDR3 covers 13 residues. CDR3 region: CASSPDSNYGYTF. In DNA form, the CDR3 reads TGTGCCAGCTCACCTGACAGTAACTATGGCTACACCTTC. Drawing the rest from reference TRBV18 and TRBJ1-2, the complete variable domain is NAGVMQNPRHLVRRRGQEARLRCSPMKGHSHVYWYRQLPEEGLKFMVYLQKENIIDESGMPKERFSAEFPKEGPSILRIQQVVRGDSAAYFCASSPDSNYGYTFGSGTRLTVV.

The chain carries TRBV19 and TRBJ2-3; TRBD2 aligns across 8 bases. V lost 5 bases to trimming and J lost 5 bases; unmatched junction nucleotides: 6. Germline V gene lookup returns CDR1 LNHDA and CDR2 SQIVND (reference sequence). The CDR3 has 14 amino acids. The CDR3 sequence: CASSDTGGKDTQYF. The CDR3 nucleotides are TGTGCCAGTAGTGACACGGGGGGGAAAGATACGCAGTATTTT.

The chain has TRBV10-3 and TRBJ2-1; D may be TRBD1 (5 bases). This CDR3 spans 16 amino acids. V lost 0 bases, J lost 0 bases, and 9 bases lay in between. Per germline, CDR1 ENHRY and CDR2 SYGVKD. The CDR3 is CAISESRQSSYNEQFF. As DNA, the CDR3 is TGTGCCATCAGTGAGTCGAGACAGAGCTCCTACAATGAGCAGTTCTTC.

J is TRBJ2-7 and V is TRBV11-2, with 8 bases that match TRBD1. The CDR3 consists of 14 residues. The trim removed 5 bases at V and 2 bases at J, leaving 5 bases unmatched. Germline CDR1 and CDR2: SGHAT and FQNNGV. DNA for the CDR3: TGTGCCAGCAGCCCCGGGACAGGACCCTACGAGCAGTACTTC. It codes for CASSPGTGPYEQYF.

Concerning this clone itself: This sample also contains other DNA sequences that code for the same CDR3. The J gene is TRBJ2-7, the V gene TRBV27; a weak D match, TRBD1 (6 bases). Germline assignment: CDR1 MNHEY and CDR2 SMNVEV (reference sequence). Trimming shortened V by 0 bases and J by 4 bases, and 7 bases separated the two germline ends. The CDR3 covers 13 residues. CDR3 amino acids: CASSLSGGYEQYF. The CDR3 coding sequence is TGTGCCAGCAGTTTATCAGGGGGTTACGAGCAGTACTTC.

The rearrangement links TRBV2 to TRBJ2-7; 11 bases align to TRBD2. Germline V gene data show CDR1 as SNHLY and CDR2 as FYNNEI. This CDR3 has 14 amino acids. The V segment lost 8 bases and the J segment 7 bases; nucleotides outside the gene matches: 10. CDR3 coding DNA: TGTGCCAGCGGGACTAGCGGATCACTAGGGGAGCAGTACTTC. Amino acid sequence: CASGTSGSLGEQYF.

The chain joins TRBV5-1 to TRBJ1-2; no clear D. This CDR3 is built from 15 residues. Trimming cost V 0 bases and J 6 bases, with 15 bases left between them. Germline V gene sequence: CDR1 SGHRS, CDR2 YFSETQ. CDR3 sequence reads: CASSLDGQEYDGYTF. CDR3 DNA sequence: TGCGCCAGCAGCTTGGATGGTCAGGAATACGATGGCTACACCTTC.

The chain joins TRBV18 to TRBJ1-5, with D possibly TRBD1 on 5 matching bases. CDR1 and CDR2 (germline): KGHSH, LQKENI. The V gene lost 2 bases and the J gene lost 3 bases, with 11 bases spanning the gap. The CDR3 has 15 amino acids. CDR3 sequence: CASSPVAGNNQPQHF. CDR3 coding DNA: TGTGCCAGCTCACCAGTGGCAGGGAACAATCAGCCCCAGCATTTT.

The CDR3 sequence is CASSQDIGLEILYEQYF. CDR3 in DNA: TGTGCCAGCAGCCAAGATATAGGACTAGAGATTCTATACGAGCAGTACTTC. V is TRBV4-2 and J is TRBJ2-7; 7 nucleotides line up with TRBD2. Germline trimming cut 0 bases from V and 4 bases from J; bases unmatched to any gene: 12. This CDR3 has 17 amino acids. Per germline, CDR1 LGHNA and CDR2 YNFKEQ.

This chain connects TRBV29-1 to TRBJ2-7; no firm D call. Trimming removed 0 bases from V and 2 bases from J, with 5 bases in between. CDR3 length equals 12 residues. Germline assignment: CDR1 SQVTM and CDR2 ANQGSEA. The CDR3 region is CSVEDPAYEQYF. The CDR3 DNA is TGCAGCGTTGAAGATCCGGCCTACGAGCAGTACTTC.

This chain joins TRBV4-1 and TRBJ2-1, with D possibly being TRBD1 (5 bases). The length of the CDR3 is 15 residues. Trimming removed 0 bases at V and 5 bases at J, with 11 bases between. Germline V CDR1 and CDR2: MGHRA, YSYEKL. CDR3 DNA sequence: TGCGCCAGCAGCCAAGAACGGACAACTCACAATGAGCAGTTCTTC. Translating gives CASSQERTTHNEQFF.

V gene TRBV18 combines with J gene TRBJ1-1; D is possibly TRBD1 (5 bases). The CDR3 contains 14 residues. CDR1 is KGHSH, CDR2 LQKENI, per germline. V dropped 3 bases and J dropped 1 base, with 9 bases sitting between them. Written as DNA, the CDR3 is TGTGCCAGCTCACCTGGACAACAGAACACTGAAGCTTTCTTT. Translated: CASSPGQQNTEAFF.

The chain carries TRBV9 and TRBJ2-7; possible D gene TRBD2, 6 bases. V was shortened by 5 bases and J by 3 bases, with 18 bases between the two germline ends. This CDR3 is built from 15 residues. Germline loops: CDR1 SGDLS, CDR2 YYNGEE. DNA of the CDR3: TGTGCCAGCAGTCCAGGCGGGGAAGGGTTCTACGAGCAGTACTTC. Its protein is CASSPGGEGFYEQYF.

The chain joins TRBV20-1 to TRBJ2-7; D gene unclear. Per germline, CDR1 DFQATT and CDR2 SNEGSKA (reference sequence). This CDR3 has 12 residues. The ends were cut back, 3 bases at V and 0 bases at J, with 6 bases in the middle. CDR3 loop: CSASFISYEQYF. The CDR3 coding sequence is TGCAGTGCTAGTTTCATCTCCTACGAGCAGTACTTC.